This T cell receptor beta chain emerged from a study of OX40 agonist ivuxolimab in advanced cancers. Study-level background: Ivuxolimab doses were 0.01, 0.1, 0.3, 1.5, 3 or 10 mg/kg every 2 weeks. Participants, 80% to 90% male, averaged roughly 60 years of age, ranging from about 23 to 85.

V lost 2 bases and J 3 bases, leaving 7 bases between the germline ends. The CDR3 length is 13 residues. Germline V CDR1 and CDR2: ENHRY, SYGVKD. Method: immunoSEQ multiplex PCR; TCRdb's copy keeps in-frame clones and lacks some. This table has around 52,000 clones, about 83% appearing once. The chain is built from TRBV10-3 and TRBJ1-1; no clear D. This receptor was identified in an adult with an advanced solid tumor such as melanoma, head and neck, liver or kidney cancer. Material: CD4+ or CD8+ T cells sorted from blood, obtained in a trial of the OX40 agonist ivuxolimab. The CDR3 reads CAISERDDTEAFF. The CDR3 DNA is TGTGCCATCAGTGAGAGGGATGACACTGAAGCTTTCTTT.